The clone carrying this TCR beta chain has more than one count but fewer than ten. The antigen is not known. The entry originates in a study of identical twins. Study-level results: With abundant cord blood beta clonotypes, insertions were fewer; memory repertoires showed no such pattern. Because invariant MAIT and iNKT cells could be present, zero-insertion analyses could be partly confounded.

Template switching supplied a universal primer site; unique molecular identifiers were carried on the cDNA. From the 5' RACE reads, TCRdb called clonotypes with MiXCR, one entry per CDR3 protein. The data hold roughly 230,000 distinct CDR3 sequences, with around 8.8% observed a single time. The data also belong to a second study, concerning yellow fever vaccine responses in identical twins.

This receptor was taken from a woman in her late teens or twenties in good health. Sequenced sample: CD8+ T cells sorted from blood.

DNA of the CDR3: TGTGCCAGCAGCCTAGCGGGGGGCGGGGACTACGAGCAGTACTTC. Its translation is CASSLAGGGDYEQYF. V is TRBV6-1 and J is TRBJ2-7; 11 bases map to TRBD2. Germline CDR1 MNHNS, CDR2 SASEGT. The junction had 7 bases not matched to a gene; V was cut back by 6 bases and J by 3 bases. CDR3 length equals 15 residues.